Presented here are 2 T cell receptor beta chains from one specimen sequenced in a study of CD8 T cells in ankylosing spondylitis. TCRdb independently ran MiXCR on the 5' RACE reads; one entry per CDR3 protein. In the table there are hundreds of thousands of distinct CDR3 sequences, 25% to 30% of which are singletons. Findings and limits, study-wide: Ankylosing spondylitis blood appeared to carry a characteristic TCR beta motif of roughly 8 highly homologous variants.

The antigens these receptors bind are not known. Sequenced: blood, either unsorted or a sorted T cell fraction (not recorded which). Receptor source: a male donor with ankylosing spondylitis.

This clonotype occurred a few times. The J gene is TRBJ1-5, the V gene TRBV5-1; D remains unclear. This CDR3 is built from 13 residues. The germline V and J ends were trimmed by 5 bases and 0 bases, with 6 bases remaining between them. Germline V lookup: CDR1 SGHRS, CDR2 YFSETQ. The CDR3 DNA sequence: TGCGCCAGCAGAGAGGATAGCAATCAGCCCCAGCATTTT. It translates to CASREDSNQPQHF.

There are many counts of this clonotype. The rearrangement links TRBV15 to TRBJ2-3; D possibly corresponds to TRBD1 (6 bases). Trimming took off 0 bases at V and 5 bases at J, with 12 bases between the two ends. Germline CDR1 and CDR2: LNHNV and YYDKDF (reference sequence). The CDR3 has 15 amino acids. The CDR3 loop reads CATSRDPTGKDTQYF. CDR3 nucleotides: TGTGCCACCAGCAGAGATCCAACAGGGAAAGATACGCAGTATTTT.